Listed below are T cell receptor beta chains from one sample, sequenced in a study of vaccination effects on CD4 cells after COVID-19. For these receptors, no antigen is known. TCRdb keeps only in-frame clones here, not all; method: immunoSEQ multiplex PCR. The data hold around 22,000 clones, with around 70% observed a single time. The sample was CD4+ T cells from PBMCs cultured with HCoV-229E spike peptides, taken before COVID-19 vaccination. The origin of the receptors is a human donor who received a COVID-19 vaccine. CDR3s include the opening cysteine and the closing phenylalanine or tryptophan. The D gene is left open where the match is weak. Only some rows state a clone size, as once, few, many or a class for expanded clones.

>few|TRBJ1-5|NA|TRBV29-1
CSVEVGMNQPQHF
TGCAGCGTTGAAGTGGGGATGAATCAGCCCCAGCATTTT
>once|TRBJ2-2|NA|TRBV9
CASSVESTGRLGTGELFF
TGTGCCAGCAGCGTAGAATCTACAGGGAGGTTGGGCACCGGGGAGCTGTTTTTT
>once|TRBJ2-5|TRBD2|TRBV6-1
CASSEAGGGPETQYF
TGTGCCAGCAGTGAAGCGGGCGGGGGGCCAGAGACCCAGTACTTC
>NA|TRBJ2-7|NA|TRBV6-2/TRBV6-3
CASSLGQYEQYF
TGTGCCAGCAGTCTTGGACAGTACGAGCAGTACTTC
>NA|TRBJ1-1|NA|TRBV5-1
CASSHGGAEAFF
TGCGCCAGCAGTCACGGGGGCGCTGAAGCTTTCTTT
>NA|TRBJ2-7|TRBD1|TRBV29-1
CSPPGQKSYEQYF
TGCAGCCCCCCGGGACAGAAGTCCTACGAGCAGTACTTC
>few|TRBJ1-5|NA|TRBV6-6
CASSFDSWNQPQHF
TGTGCCAGCAGTTTCGACAGTTGGAATCAGCCCCAGCATTTT
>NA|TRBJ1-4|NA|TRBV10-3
CAIYDPGGEKLFF
TGTGCCATCTATGACCCGGGAGGGGAAAAACTGTTTTTT
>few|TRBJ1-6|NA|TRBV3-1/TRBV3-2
CASSPSVDSPLHF
TGTGCCAGCAGCCCATCTGTAGATTCACCCCTCCACTTT
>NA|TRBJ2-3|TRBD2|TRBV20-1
CSASDKSGRGTDTQYF
TGCAGTGCAAGTGATAAAAGCGGGAGGGGCACAGATACGCAGTATTTT
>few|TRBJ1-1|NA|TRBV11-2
CASSRDGMNTEAFF
TGTGCCAGCAGCCGTGACGGAATGAACACTGAAGCTTTCTTT
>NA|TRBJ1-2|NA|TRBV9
CASSVGGGQNYGYTF
TGTGCCAGCAGCGTAGGAGGAGGTCAGAACTATGGCTACACCTTC
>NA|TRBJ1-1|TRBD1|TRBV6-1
CASSAPTGLVGNTEAFF
TGTGCCAGCAGTGCACCGACAGGGCTTGTAGGGAACACTGAAGCTTTCTTT
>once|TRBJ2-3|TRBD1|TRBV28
CASSLPGTGGAGSPRRTDTQYF
TGTGCCAGCAGTCTACCCGGGACAGGGGGCGCCGGATCACCGAGGCGCACAGATACGCAGTATTTT
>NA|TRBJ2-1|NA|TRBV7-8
CASSDLTSYEQFF
TGTGCCAGCAGCGACCTGACTAGTTATGAGCAGTTCTTC
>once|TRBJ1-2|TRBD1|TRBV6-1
CASSEPGQGGASYGYTF
TGTGCCAGCAGTGAACCCGGCCAAGGGGGCGCAAGTTATGGCTACACCTTC
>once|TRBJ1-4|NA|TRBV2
CASSGQGLGTNEKLFF
TGTGCCAGCAGTGGGCAGGGATTGGGAACTAATGAAAAACTGTTTTTT